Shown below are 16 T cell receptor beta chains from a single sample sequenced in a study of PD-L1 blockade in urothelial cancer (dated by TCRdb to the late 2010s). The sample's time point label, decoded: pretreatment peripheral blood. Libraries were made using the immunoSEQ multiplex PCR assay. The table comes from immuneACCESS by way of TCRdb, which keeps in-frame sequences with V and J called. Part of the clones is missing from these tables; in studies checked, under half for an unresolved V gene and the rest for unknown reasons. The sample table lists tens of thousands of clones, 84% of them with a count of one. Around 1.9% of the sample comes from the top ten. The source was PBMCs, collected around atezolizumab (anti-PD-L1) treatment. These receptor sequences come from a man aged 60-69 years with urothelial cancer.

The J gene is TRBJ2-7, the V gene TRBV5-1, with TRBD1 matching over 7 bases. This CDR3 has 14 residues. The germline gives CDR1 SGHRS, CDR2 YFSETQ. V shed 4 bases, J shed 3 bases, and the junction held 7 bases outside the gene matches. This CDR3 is CASSLDRVGYEQYF. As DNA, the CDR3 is TGCGCCAGCAGCCTCGACAGGGTGGGCTACGAGCAGTACTTC.

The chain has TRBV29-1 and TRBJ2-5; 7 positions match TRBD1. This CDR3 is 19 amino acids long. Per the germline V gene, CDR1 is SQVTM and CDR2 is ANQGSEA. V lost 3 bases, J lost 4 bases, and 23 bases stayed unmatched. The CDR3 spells CSVDVTTQTGRWIGETQYF. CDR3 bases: TGCAGCGTTGACGTTACTACACAGACAGGGCGGTGGATTGGAGAGACCCAGTACTTC.

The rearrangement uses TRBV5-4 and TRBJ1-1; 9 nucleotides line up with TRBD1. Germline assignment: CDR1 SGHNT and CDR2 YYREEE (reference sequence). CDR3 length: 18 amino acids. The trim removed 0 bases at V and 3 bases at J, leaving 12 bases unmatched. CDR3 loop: CASSLGNRGRISDTEAFF. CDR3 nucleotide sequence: TGTGCCAGCAGCTTGGGCAACAGGGGGCGGATCAGCGACACTGAAGCTTTCTTT.

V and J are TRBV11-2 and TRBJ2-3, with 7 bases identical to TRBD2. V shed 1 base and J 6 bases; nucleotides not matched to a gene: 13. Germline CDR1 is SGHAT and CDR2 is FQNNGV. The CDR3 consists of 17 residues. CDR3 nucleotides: TGTGCCAGCAGCTTAGGCTACGGGAGGAGTAGGTCCGATACGCAGTATTTT. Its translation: CASSLGYGRSRSDTQYF.

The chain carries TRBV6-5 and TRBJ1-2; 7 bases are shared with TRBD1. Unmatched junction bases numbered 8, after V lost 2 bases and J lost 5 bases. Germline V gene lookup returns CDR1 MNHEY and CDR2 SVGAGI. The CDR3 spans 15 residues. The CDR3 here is CASSYGTDSSYGYTF. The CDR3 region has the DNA TGTGCCAGCAGTTACGGGACAGACTCCTCATATGGCTACACCTTC.

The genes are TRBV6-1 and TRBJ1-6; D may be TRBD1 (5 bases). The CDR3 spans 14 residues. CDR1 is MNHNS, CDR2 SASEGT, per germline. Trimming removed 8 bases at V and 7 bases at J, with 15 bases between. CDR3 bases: TGTGCCAGCGAAGGCAGGGCTGGGAATTCACCCCTCCACTTT. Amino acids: CASEGRAGNSPLHF.

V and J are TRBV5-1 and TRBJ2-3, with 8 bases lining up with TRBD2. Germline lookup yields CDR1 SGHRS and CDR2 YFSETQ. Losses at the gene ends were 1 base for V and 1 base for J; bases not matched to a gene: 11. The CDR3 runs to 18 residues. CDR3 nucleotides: TGCGCCAGCAGCTTGAGACAGAGCAGCGGGGGACGCACAGATACGCAGTATTTT. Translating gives CASSLRQSSGGRTDTQYF. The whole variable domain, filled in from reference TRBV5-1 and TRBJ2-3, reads KAGVTQTPRYLIKTRGQQVTLSCSPISGHRSVSWYQQTPGQGLQFLFEYFSETQRNKGNFPGRFSGRQFSNSRSEMNVSTLELGDSALYLCASSLRQSSGGRTDTQYFGPGTRLTVL.

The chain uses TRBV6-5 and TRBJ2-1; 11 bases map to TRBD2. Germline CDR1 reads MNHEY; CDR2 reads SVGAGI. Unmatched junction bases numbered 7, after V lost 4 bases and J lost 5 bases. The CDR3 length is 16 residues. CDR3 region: CASSWTTSGRDNEQFF. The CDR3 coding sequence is TGTGCCAGCAGTTGGACTACTAGCGGGAGAGACAATGAGCAGTTCTTC.

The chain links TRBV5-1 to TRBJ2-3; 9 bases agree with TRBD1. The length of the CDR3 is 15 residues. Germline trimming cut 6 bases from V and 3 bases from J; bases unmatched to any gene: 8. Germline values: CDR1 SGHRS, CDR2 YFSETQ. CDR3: CASTVTGGRTDTQYF. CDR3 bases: TGCGCCAGCACCGTAACAGGGGGCAGGACAGATACGCAGTATTTT.

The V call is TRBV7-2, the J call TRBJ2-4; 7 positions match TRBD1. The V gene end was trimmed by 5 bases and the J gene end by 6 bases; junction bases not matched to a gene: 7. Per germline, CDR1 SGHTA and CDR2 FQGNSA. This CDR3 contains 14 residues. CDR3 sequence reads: CASSPHNRGNIQYF. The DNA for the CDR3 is TGTGCCAGCAGCCCTCACAACAGGGGAAACATTCAGTACTTC. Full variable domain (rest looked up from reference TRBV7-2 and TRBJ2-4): GAGVSQSPSNKVTEKGKDVELRCDPISGHTALYWYRQSLGQGLEFLIYFQGNSAPDKSGLPSDRFSAERTGGSVSTLTIQRTQQEDSAVYLCASSPHNRGNIQYFGAGTRLSVL.

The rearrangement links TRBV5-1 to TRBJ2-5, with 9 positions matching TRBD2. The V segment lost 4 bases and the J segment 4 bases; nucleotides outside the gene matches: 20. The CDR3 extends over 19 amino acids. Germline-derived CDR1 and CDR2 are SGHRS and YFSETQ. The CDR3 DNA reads TGCGCCAGCAGCCCAAAAGTAGGTCTAGCGGGGAGTCTGGGAGAGACCCAGTACTTC. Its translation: CASSPKVGLAGSLGETQYF.

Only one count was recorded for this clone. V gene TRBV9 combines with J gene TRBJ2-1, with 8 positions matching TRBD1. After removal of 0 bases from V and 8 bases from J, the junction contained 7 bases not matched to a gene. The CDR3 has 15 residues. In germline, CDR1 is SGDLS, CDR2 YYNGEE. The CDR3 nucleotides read TGTGCCAGCAGCGTAGGTGACAGGGGATACCATGAGCAGTTCTTC. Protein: CASSVGDRGYHEQFF.

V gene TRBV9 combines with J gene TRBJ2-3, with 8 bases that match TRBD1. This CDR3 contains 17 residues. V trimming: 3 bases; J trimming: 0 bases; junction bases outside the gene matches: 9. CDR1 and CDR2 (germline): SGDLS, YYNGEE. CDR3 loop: CASSDPHRGTSTDTQYF. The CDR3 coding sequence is TGTGCCAGCAGCGACCCCCACAGGGGGACTAGCACAGATACGCAGTATTTT.

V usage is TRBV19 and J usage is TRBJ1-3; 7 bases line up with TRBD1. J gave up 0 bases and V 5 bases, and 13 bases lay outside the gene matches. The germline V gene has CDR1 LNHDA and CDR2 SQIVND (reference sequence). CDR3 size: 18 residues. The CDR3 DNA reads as TGTGCCAGTAGTTCCCGGACAGGCGGTGCCTTCTCTGGAAACACCATATATTTT. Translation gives CASSSRTGGAFSGNTIYF.

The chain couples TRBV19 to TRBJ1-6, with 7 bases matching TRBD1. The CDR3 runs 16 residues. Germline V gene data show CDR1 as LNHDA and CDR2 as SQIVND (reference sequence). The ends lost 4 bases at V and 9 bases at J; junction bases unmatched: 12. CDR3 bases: TGTGCCAGTAGTAGCCGGGACAGCCTCCCGACTTCACCCCTCCACTTT. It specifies CASSSRDSLPTSPLHF.

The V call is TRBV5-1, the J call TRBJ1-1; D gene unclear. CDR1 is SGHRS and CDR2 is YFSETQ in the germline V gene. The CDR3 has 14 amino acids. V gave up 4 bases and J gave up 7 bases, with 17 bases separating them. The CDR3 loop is CASSKARREGEAFF. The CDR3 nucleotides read TGCGCCAGCAGCAAGGCCAGACGGGAGGGTGAAGCTTTCTTT.